This T cell receptor beta chain was profiled in a study of CD8 T cells in ankylosing spondylitis. Overall study findings and caveats: Within peripheral blood, clones linked to disease were CD8+ and relatively rare. Before this, some motif variants had been reported in reactive arthritis synovial fluid and blood. Blood from ankylosing spondylitis patients appeared to carry a characteristic roughly 8-variant TCR beta motif. From matched ankylosing spondylitis synovial fluid, disease-linked clones were reportedly recovered at significantly enriched levels.

The CDR3 contains 15 residues. Germline loops: CDR1 SEHNR, CDR2 FQNEAQ (reference sequence). The V end lost 8 bases, the J end lost 1 base, and 17 bases lay between the germline ends. For this clonotype: Its target is not known.

Via MiXCR, TCRdb re-called the 5' RACE reads, giving one row per CDR3 protein. The data hold under 250,000 distinct CDR3 sequences, with more than 25% observed a single time. The sequence was collected from a male donor with ankylosing spondylitis or in good health (not recorded which). The specimen sequenced was blood, either unsorted or a sorted T cell fraction (not recorded which). The V call is TRBV7-9, the J call TRBJ1-1; D remains unclear. CDR3 sequence: CASASGGTPNTEAFF. The CDR3, as DNA: TGTGCCAGCGCGTCTGGCGGAACCCCGAACACTGAAGCTTTCTTT.